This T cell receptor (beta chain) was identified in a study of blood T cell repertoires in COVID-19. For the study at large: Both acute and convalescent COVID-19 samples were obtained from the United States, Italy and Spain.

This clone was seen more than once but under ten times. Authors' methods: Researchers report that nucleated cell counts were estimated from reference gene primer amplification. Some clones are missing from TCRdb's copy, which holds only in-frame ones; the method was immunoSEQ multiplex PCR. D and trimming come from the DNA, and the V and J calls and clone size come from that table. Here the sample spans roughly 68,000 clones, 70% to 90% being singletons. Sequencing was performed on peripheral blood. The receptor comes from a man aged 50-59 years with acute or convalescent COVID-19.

As DNA, the CDR3 is TGTGCCAGCAGTAGGGGGTCAATACGGACTGAAGCTTTCTTT. Protein product: CASSRGSIRTEAFF. This chain joins TRBV7-2 and TRBJ1-1; a weak D match, TRBD1 (6 bases). From germline, CDR1 is SGHTA and CDR2 FQGNSA. Between the trimmed V and J ends, which lost 6 bases and 5 bases, there was a span of 16 bases. The CDR3 extends over 14 amino acids.